This T cell receptor (beta chain) stems from a study of blood T cell repertoires in COVID-19. Study-wide context: Whether acute or convalescent, the COVID-19 samples came from the United States, Italy and Spain.

V lost 8 bases to trimming and J lost 7 bases, with 23 bases between them. This CDR3 is built from 15 residues. The germline CDR1 and CDR2 sequences are MDHEN and SYDVKM. In the authors' methods: Researchers report that nucleated cell counts were estimated from reference gene primer amplification. Assay: immunoSEQ multiplex PCR; the TCRdb copy retains only in-frame clones and omits some. The DNA gave D and trimming, while V, J and clone size come from that table. This repertoire shows under 150,000 clones, 88% found once; its top ten account for more than 7%. This clone has a single count. Sequenced input: peripheral blood. This TCR was recovered from a woman in her 70s who had recovered from COVID-19. The chain employs TRBV28 and TRBJ2-5, with D perhaps TRBD1 (5 bases). The DNA for the CDR3 is TGTGCCAGCCTCTCCGTACAGGTCGCAAGGGGGACCCAGTACTTC. This encodes CASLSVQVARGTQYF.